The clone carrying this TCR beta chain was counted once. CDR3 length: 15 residues. Germline V CDR1 and CDR2: MNHNS, SASEGT. Trimming shortened V by 10 bases and J by 2 bases, and 15 bases separated the two germline ends. RNA, at about 0.5 to 1 ug, was reverse transcribed with random hexamers. Each CDR3 protein is one row after TCRdb ran MiXCR on the immunoSEQ multiplex PCR reads. The sample has under 350,000 distinct CDR3 sequences; about 90% are singletons. This record comes from a study of CD8 T cells in Susac syndrome. The rearrangement uses TRBV6-1 and TRBJ2-6; the D gene could be TRBD1 or TRBD2 (5 bases each). The source material was CD4+ T cells from PBMCs. This TCR was recovered from a human donor with multiple sclerosis. The CDR3 loop reads CATRTEGTGANVLTF. In DNA form, the CDR3 reads TGTGCCACCAGAACTGAGGGGACTGGGGCCAACGTCCTGACTTTC.